This T cell receptor beta chain was profiled in a study of CD8+ T cells in alopecia areata. Background on the study: Tofacitinib treatment spanned 6 to 18 months, with 6 months off drug afterward.

Study-wide results and limits: Scalp lesions, especially in alopecia totalis/universalis, had higher clonality than normal scalp.

With regard to this clone: What it binds is unknown.

Following RNA extraction, reverse transcription yielded cDNA that acted as the sequencing template. Libraries were prepared by immunoSEQ multiplex PCR; TCRdb keeps only in-frame clonotypes and omits some of them. The table has 140,000 to 150,000 clones, roughly 53% seen once. This clonotype originated in a human donor with alopecia areata. Sequencing used CD4+ T cells sorted from blood, obtained at week 0.

Written as DNA, the CDR3 is TGTGCCAGCGGATCACAGGGGTTTCCCTACGAGCAGTACTTC. This encodes CASGSQGFPYEQYF. J is TRBJ2-7 and V is TRBV6-6; 7 bases agree with TRBD1. The CDR3 runs to 14 residues. From germline, CDR1 is MNHNY and CDR2 SVGAGI (reference sequence). The trim removed 8 bases at V and 2 bases at J, leaving 9 bases unmatched.